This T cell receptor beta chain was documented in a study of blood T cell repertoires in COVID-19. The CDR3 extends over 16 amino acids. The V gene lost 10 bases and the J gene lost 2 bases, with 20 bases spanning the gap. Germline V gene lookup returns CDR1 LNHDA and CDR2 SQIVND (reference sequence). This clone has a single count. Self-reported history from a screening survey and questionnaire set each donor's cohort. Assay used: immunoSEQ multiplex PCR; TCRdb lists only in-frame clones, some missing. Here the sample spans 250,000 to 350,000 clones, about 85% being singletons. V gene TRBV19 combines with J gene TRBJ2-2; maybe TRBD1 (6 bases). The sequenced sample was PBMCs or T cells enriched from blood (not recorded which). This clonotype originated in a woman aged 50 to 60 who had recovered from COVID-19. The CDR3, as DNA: TGTGCCACCCTAGAACCGGGACATCCTAACACCGGGGAGCTGTTTTTT. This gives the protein CATLEPGHPNTGELFF.